Given below is one TCR beta chain in context. What it binds is unknown. This entry belongs to a study of brain metastases from non-small cell lung cancer. V dropped 5 bases and J dropped 3 bases, with 8 bases sitting between them. Germline values: CDR1 SEHNR, CDR2 FQNEAQ (reference sequence). The CDR3 contains 14 residues. Study-level findings and limits: Brain metastases shared most TCR repertoire with primaries, with sparse T cells. In nearly 65% of brain metastases, T-cell clones were expanded compared with matched primary tumors. T-cell infiltration was lower in brain metastases than primaries (P < 0.001).

Sequenced by immunoSEQ multiplex PCR; TCRdb stores in-frame clones only, minus some. The sample gives roughly 3,600 clones, roughly nine tenths of which show up once; about 3.2% is in the top ten. The TCR comes from a donor aged 40 or older with non-small cell lung cancer. The sequencing input was primary lung tumor tissue. The chain couples TRBV7-9 to TRBJ2-6; D is uncertain. The CDR3 reads CASSHLLGANVLTF. CDR3 DNA: TGTGCCAGCAGCCACCTACTTGGGGCCAACGTCCTGACTTTC.